This TCR beta chain was identified in a study of glioma-infiltrating T cells. General study findings and limits: Only very few CDR3 sequences appeared in both tissue and blood. Tissue-blood divergence was below expectation in non-neoplastic patients, above in gliomas.

Germline assignment: CDR1 DFQATT and CDR2 SNEGSKA (reference sequence). CDR3 length equals 13 residues. V gave up 6 bases and J gave up 6 bases, with 16 bases separating them. Points on this clonotype: Antigen specificity is unknown.

The iRepertoire nested amplicon-rescue multiplex PCR amplified TCR alpha and beta CDR3s from RNA. For one-step reverse transcription and amplification, about 85-400 ng of tissue mRNA or PBMC total RNA was used. TCRdb reanalysed the multiplex PCR reads using MiXCR and keeps one entry per CDR3 protein. This repertoire shows over 130,000 distinct CDR3 sequences, about 39% found once; its top ten account for over 15%. Sequencing input: glioma tissue, nonneoplastic brain tissue, or PBMCs (not recorded which). The chain is built from TRBV20-1 and TRBJ2-3, with D possibly being TRBD1 (5 bases). This TCR was recovered from a human donor with low-grade glioma or glioblastoma, undergoing nonglioma brain surgery, or in good health (not recorded which). The CDR3 nucleotides read TGCAGTGCAACGCGAGACGCAGGGGATACGCAGTATTTT. The encoded protein is CSATRDAGDTQYF.